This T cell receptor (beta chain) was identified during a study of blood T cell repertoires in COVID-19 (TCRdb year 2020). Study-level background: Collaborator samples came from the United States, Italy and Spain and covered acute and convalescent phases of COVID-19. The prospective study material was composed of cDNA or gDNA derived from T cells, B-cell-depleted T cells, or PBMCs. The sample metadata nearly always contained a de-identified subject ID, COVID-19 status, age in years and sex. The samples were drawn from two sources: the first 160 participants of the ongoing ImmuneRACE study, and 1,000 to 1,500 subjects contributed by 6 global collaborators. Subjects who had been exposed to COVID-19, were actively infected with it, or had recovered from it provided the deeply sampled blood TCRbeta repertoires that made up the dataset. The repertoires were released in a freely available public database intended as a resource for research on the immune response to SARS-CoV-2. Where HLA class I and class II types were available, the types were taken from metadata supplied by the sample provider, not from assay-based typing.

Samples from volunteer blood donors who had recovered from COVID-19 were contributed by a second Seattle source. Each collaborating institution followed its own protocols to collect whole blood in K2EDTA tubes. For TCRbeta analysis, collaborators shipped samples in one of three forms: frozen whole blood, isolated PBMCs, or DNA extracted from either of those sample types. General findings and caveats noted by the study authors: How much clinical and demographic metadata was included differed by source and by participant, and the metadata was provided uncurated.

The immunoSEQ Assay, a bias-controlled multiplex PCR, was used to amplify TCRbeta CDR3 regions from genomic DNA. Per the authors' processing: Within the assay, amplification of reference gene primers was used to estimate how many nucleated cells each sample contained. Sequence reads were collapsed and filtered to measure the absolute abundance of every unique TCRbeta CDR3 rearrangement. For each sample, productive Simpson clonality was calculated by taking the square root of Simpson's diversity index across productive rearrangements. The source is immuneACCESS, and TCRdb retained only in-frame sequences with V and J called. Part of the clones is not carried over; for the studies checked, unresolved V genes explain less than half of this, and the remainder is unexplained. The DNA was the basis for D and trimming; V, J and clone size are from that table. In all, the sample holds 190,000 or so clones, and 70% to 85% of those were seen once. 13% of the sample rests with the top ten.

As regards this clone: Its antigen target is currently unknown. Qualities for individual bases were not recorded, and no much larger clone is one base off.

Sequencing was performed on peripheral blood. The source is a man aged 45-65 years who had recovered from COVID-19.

The DNA sequence is given as TGTGCCAGCAGCCCCGACCGTTGGCGGGAGTCGACGAACACCGGGGAGCTGTTTTTT. This yields the protein CASSPDRWRESTNTGELFF. Rearrangement joined TRBV11-3 to TRBJ2-2; 7 bases in the junction line up with TRBD2. The CDR3 sequence holds 19 residues, the cysteine and phenylalanine included. Left in the record is the CDR3 DNA by itself, 57 bases read in frame from the first base. Via the germline V gene, CDR1 is SGHNT and CDR2 YENEEA. Trimming leaves V shorter by 5 bases and J shorter by 0 bases, with the junction holding 15 bases beyond the gene matches.